What follows is one T cell receptor beta chain and its context. Its antigen is as yet unknown. The sample originates from a study of cytomegalovirus exposure and HLA in healthy donors. The PCR employed 60 Vbeta primers together with 13 Jbeta primers. Authors' analysis steps: Roughly 11 million shared chains were among the about 80 million unique TCR beta chains that a later analysis counted. The data were produced by immunoSEQ multiplex PCR, yet TCRdb's version contains in-frame clones alone and is incomplete. The D gene and trimming were derived from the DNA, and the V and J assignments and clone size from that table. The sample has roughly 84,000 clones; roughly four fifths are singletons. Study conclusions and caveats: Analyses of presence/absence relied on an assumption of roughly uniform sequencing depth across donors.

What was sequenced was PBMCs. The receptor comes from a human donor in good health.

The CDR3 DNA reads as TGTGCCAGCAGTTTGGGTGGGGCCGCCTTGCCGGGTCGATACGAGCAGTACTTC. This translates into CASSLGGAALPGRYEQYF. V usage is TRBV27 and J usage is TRBJ2-7, with D perhaps matching TRBD1 (5 bases). The germline V and J ends were trimmed by 3 bases and 4 bases, with 25 bases remaining between them. Germline CDR1 reads MNHEY; CDR2 reads SMNVEV (reference sequence). The length of the CDR3 is 18 residues.